This TCR beta chain appears in the sequencing data of a study of molecular identifiers for immune sequencing clone quantification. Points from the study as a whole: Spiked-in Jurkat TCR RNA corresponding to one cell was reported as detectable against more than 750,000 naive cells.

TCRdb passed the PCR reads through MiXCR, listing each CDR3 protein once. Of 50,000 or so distinct CDR3 sequences in the sample, approximately 25% are singletons; the top ten hold approximately 1.9%. Per germline, CDR1 KGHSH and CDR2 LQKENI. The CDR3 totals 13 residues. Trimming pared 2 bases from V and 3 bases from J, leaving 5 bases between. In regard to this clonotype: Its specificity is not known.

CD8+CD4-CCR7+CD45RA+ sorting gave the naive CD8 T cells. The chain combines TRBV18 with TRBJ2-1; D gene uncertain. The sequencing input was naive CD8+ T cells from blood, with Jurkat cell RNA spiked in. Specified subset: FACS-sorted CD8+CD4-CCR7+CD45RA+ naive T cells. This TCR was sampled from a human donor in good health. Some libraries in this study had Jurkat cell RNA spiked in. The CDR3 is CASSPDHYNEQFF. DNA of the CDR3: TGTGCCAGCTCACCAGACCACTACAATGAGCAGTTCTTC.